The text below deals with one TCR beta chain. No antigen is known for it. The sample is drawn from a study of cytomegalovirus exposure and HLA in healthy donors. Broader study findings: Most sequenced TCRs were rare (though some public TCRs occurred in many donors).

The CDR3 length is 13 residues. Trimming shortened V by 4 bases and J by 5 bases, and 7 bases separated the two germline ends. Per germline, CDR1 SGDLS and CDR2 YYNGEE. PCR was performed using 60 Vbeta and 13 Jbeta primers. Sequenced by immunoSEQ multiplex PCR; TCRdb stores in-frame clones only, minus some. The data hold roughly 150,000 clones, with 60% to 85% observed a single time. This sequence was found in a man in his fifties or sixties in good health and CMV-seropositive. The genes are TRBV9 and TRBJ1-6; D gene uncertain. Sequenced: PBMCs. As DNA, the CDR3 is TGTGCCAGCAGCACGACACATAATTCACCCCTCCACTTT. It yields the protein CASSTTHNSPLHF.